Listed below are T cell receptor beta chains from one sample, sequenced in a study of T cell changes during pregnancy in multiple sclerosis. TCRdb keeps only in-frame clones here, not all; method: immunoSEQ multiplex PCR. Here the sample spans more than 65,000 clones, roughly 90% being singletons. The starting material was peripheral blood, obtained after pregnancy. These receptors all come from a female donor in good health, enrolled as a control in a pregnancy study. The conserved cysteine and the conserved F or W are not part of the CDR3 here.

j_gene,v_gene,CDR3aa
TRBJ1-6,TRBV5-1,ASSPDHTGTNSPLH
TRBJ2-7,TRBV6-5,ASSKTSASVEQY
TRBJ2-7,TRBV30,AWSYPGQVSEQY
TRBJ2-5,TRBV5-1,ASSLEAGGETQY
TRBJ2-4,TRBV2,ASIPARTSGVWGNIQY
TRBJ1-4,TRBV20-1,SSRGEKLF
TRBJ1-3,TRBV19,ASSTGSGNTIY
TRBJ1-1,TRBV15,ATSRDPGAEAF
TRBJ1-5,TRBV10-2,ASSPGTGDYQPQH
TRBJ1-5,TRBV2,ASSRLPGFNQPQH
TRBJ2-1,TRBV6-1,ASNGLVGYNEQF
TRBJ2-2,TRBV7-9,ASRQAAAGRTGELF
TRBJ2-1,TRBV7-6,ASSGGAVNEQF
TRBJ2-3,TRBV6-4,ASSEAGGTDTQY
TRBJ1-1,TRBV11-2,ASSSGQGVTEAF
TRBJ2-2,TRBV19,ASGAGPNTGELF
TRBJ1-1,TRBV29-1,SAGGGGNTEAF
TRBJ1-2,TRBV4-3,ASSQKTGSSYGYT
TRBJ1-1,TRBV7-2,ASSFPPDRGRLVYTEAF
TRBJ1-4,TRBV10-3,AISESLTGVEKLF
TRBJ1-3,TRBV13,ASSLGSGESGNTIY
TRBJ2-1,TRBV6-6,ASRVGGTGYNEQF
TRBJ1-1,TRBV20-1,STRDSSEAF
TRBJ1-2,TRBV9,ASSAGDRPNYGYT
TRBJ1-5,TRBV4-1,ASSQEPAGRYQPQH
TRBJ2-6,TRBV5-6,ASSPGPGGLGANVLT
TRBJ2-3,TRBV21-1,ASSPRRDREQQFPY
TRBJ1-2,TRBV6-1,ASTLRGGIYGYT
TRBJ2-7,TRBV18,ASSRSASGLGSYEQY
TRBJ1-2,TRBV29-1,SVEDRTGVRYT
TRBJ2-7,TRBV28,ASSLRGPYEQY
TRBJ1-1,TRBV6-6,ASSFPGQDTEAF
TRBJ2-1,TRBV11-2,ASSSSGSEQF
TRBJ2-5,TRBV10-3,AISDGLQETQY
TRBJ1-6,TRBV7-9,ASSLEQVSSPLH
TRBJ1-1,TRBV27,ASSPRGGGNTEAF
TRBJ1-6,TRBV7-9,ASRHQTGGDSPLH
TRBJ1-5,TRBV18,ASSPGSGGQPQH
TRBJ1-1,TRBV10-3,AIKAVETEAF
TRBJ2-3,TRBV27,ASTPRWGGSTDTQY
TRBJ2-7,TRBV19,ASSKGWTGSYEQY
TRBJ2-5,TRBV7-2,ACGAGSSETQY
TRBJ2-3,TRBV9,ASSAEGQGGDTQY
TRBJ1-1,TRBV6-6,ASSLDRGGAF
TRBJ1-3,TRBV18,ASSPREGDTIY
TRBJ2-7,TRBV18,ASSEPGRGGSGEQY
TRBJ1-2,TRBV7-2,ASSFGQGNYGYT
TRBJ1-5,TRBV30,AWSFKGTSYQPQH
TRBJ2-7,TRBV25-1,ASSAQGYEQY
TRBJ1-5,TRBV7-9,ASSVAYQPQH
TRBJ1-2,TRBV6-5,ASRGQGGVYGYT
TRBJ1-4,TRBV5-1,ASSLVGRVEEKLF
TRBJ2-5,TRBV7-9,ASSLILQRPQETQY
TRBJ2-1,TRBV27,ASSLNLVSSYNEQF
TRBJ2-2,TRBV10-3,AISKSGTGGANTGELF